The clone carrying this TCR beta chain was found many times. Its antigen is unknown. Each CDR3 protein is one row after TCRdb ran MiXCR on the reads. The sample lists about 770,000 distinct CDR3 sequences, approximately 32% seen once, with roughly 13% in the top ten. This sample was included in a study of T cell repertoires in cytomegalovirus infection. CDR3 length equals 14 residues. CDR1 SGHVS and CDR2 FNYEAQ come from the germline V gene. Deletions cut 1 base from V and 3 bases from J, with 7 bases between. This receptor was taken from a human donor in good health (CMV status not recorded). Some clones in this sample may be carry-over from other donors' samples. The input for sequencing was cultured CD8+ T cells from PBMCs, taken from culture after CMV antigen stimulation. The gene calls are TRBV7-6 and TRBJ1-3, with D unclear. CDR3 sequence: CASSLEGFGNTIYF. As DNA, the CDR3 is TGTGCCAGCAGCTTAGAGGGATTTGGAAACACCATATATTTT.